Detailed here is one TCR beta chain. This specimen comes from a study of blood T cell repertoires in COVID-19. Study-wide context: Symptom resolution, clearance, or two negative PCRs marked donors in Cohort 3 as recovered.

The repertoire was sequenced with immunoSEQ multiplex PCR; TCRdb's copy has only in-frame clones and lacks some. The sample comprises 210,000 or so clones, roughly nine tenths of which are singletons, and approximately 3% rests with the top ten. Germline V gene data show CDR1 as SGHDT and CDR2 as YYEEEE. This CDR3 is 18 amino acids long. The ends lost 4 bases at V and 2 bases at J; junction bases unmatched: 8. Sequenced material: PBMCs or T cells enriched from blood (not recorded which). The V call is TRBV5-6, the J call TRBJ2-3, with 15 bases identical to TRBD2. The TCR comes from a woman aged 50 to 60 in a cohort exposed to, infected with or recovered from COVID-19 (not recorded which). DNA of the CDR3: TGTGCCAGCAGCATGCCCGGGACTAGCGGGGGGTACACAGATACGCAGTATTTT. Encoded protein: CASSMPGTSGGYTDTQYF.